The present TCR beta chain was sequenced within a study of blood T cells in healthy people across ages. A second PCR, run for about 7 to 11 cycles, used a sample-barcoded 5' primer plus a J-beta primer mix. From the 5' RACE reads, TCRdb called clonotypes with MiXCR, one entry per CDR3 protein. The sample includes around 580,000 distinct CDR3 sequences, around 48% of them seen just once. This clonotype appeared a few times. This CDR3 spans 15 amino acids. The V gene's germline CDR1 is SGDLS and CDR2 YYNGEE. V shed 0 bases and J 3 bases; nucleotides not matched to a gene: 3. The sample was blood. This chain links TRBV9 with TRBJ2-7, with 10 nucleotides matching TRBD2. The source of this sequence is a man older than 75 in good health. CDR3 in amino acids: CASSVGPSGSYEQYF. CDR3 bases: TGTGCCAGCAGCGTAGGTCCTAGCGGGAGCTACGAGCAGTACTTC.